A single sample gave rise to the 27 T cell receptor beta chains below, sequenced in a study of identical twins (dated by TCRdb to the mid-2010s). Receptors were amplified or captured by 5' RACE. The instrument given in TCRdb is Illumina HiSeq 2000. The raw public reads went through TCRdb reprocessing: fastp at Q25, MiXCR clone calling, in-frame beta chains kept. A single entry per CDR3 protein holds the most common genes and DNA from its merged rows. The sample table records around 370,000 distinct CDR3 sequences; approximately 8.7% of these occur just once. The top ten clonotypes cover under 10% of the sample. Sequencing input: naive T cells sorted from blood. In light of the paper, this sample's cell subset or site label describes: cells isolated with a human naive T-cell isolation kit. The receptors were sampled from a woman aged 45-65 years in good health.

The sample holds many counts of this clonotype. The V and J genes are TRBV19 and TRBJ2-1; 8 bases line up with TRBD2. The CDR3 extends over 14 amino acids. Germline assignment: CDR1 LNHDA and CDR2 SQIVND (reference sequence). V dropped 8 bases and J dropped 9; count of bases not matched to a gene: 12. CDR3 region: CASLAGRVDGEQFF. The CDR3 DNA sequence: TGTGCCAGTTTAGCCGGGAGGGTAGATGGTGAGCAGTTCTTC.

The genes are TRBV6-4 and TRBJ2-2; TRBD1 might be the D (6 bases). The CDR3 totals 15 residues. Germline values: CDR1 MRHNA, CDR2 SNTAGT. Trimming cost V 3 bases and J 3 bases, with 11 bases left between them. In DNA form, the CDR3 reads TGTGCCAGCAGTGAACAGGGTGTCGACACCGGGGAGCTGTTTTTT. It codes for CASSEQGVDTGELFF.

This clonotype was observed many times. CDR3 in amino acids: CASSLGSEGSPLHF. CDR3 DNA: TGTGCCAGCAGCTTAGGTTCGGAGGGTTCACCCCTCCACTTT. This rearrangement joins TRBV7-9 to TRBJ1-6, with D unclear. This CDR3 is 14 amino acids long. CDR1 SEHNR and CDR2 FQNEAQ come from the germline V gene (reference sequence). With 1 base removed from V and 9 bases from J, the gap between germline ends came to 10 bases.

This clonotype has ten or more counts. This chain links TRBV4-1 with TRBJ2-7, with unresolved D. With 1 base removed from V and 4 bases from J, the gap between germline ends came to 11 bases. Germline CDR1 reads MGHRA; CDR2 reads YSYEKL. The CDR3 is 14 residues long. This CDR3 is CASSQVRLGYEQYF. DNA for the CDR3: TGCGCCAGCAGCCAAGTGAGACTTGGGTACGAGCAGTACTTC.

The chain uses TRBV7-9 and TRBJ1-1, with no clear D. Deletions cut 3 bases from V and 0 bases from J, with 11 bases between. This CDR3 has 15 residues. Germline CDR1 SEHNR, CDR2 FQNEAQ (reference sequence). This chain's CDR3 is CASSFIDTMNTEAFF. CDR3 in DNA: TGTGCCAGCAGCTTTATCGACACTATGAACACTGAAGCTTTCTTT.

This clonotype was detected only a few times. V usage is TRBV11-2 and J usage is TRBJ1-1; 9 bases map to TRBD1. The germline V gene has CDR1 SGHAT and CDR2 FQNNGV. This CDR3 is 12 amino acids long. The ends lost 5 bases at V and 11 bases at J; junction bases unmatched: 6. The DNA of the CDR3 is TGTGCCAGCAGCCTGGACAGGGGCTGGGCTTTCTTT. It codes for CASSLDRGWAFF.

This clonotype has a count of ten or more. The chain uses TRBV5-6 and TRBJ2-7, with 7 bases that match TRBD1. V was pared by 4 bases and J by 2 bases, with 9 bases of the junction left unmatched. The CDR3 spans 15 residues. CDR1 is SGHDT and CDR2 is YYEEEE in the germline V gene. CDR3 nucleotides: TGTGCCAGCAGCCTGGATCGGACAGGAGCCTACGAGCAGTACTTC. Residues: CASSLDRTGAYEQYF. Full variable domain (missing parts from reference TRBV5-6 and TRBJ2-7): DAGVTQSPTHLIKTRGQQVTLRCSPKSGHDTVSWYQQALGQGPQFIFQYYEEEERQRGNFPDRFSGHQFPNYSSELNVNALLLGDSALYLCASSLDRTGAYEQYFGPGTRLTVT.

This clonotype turned up a few times. The chain is built from TRBV5-3 and TRBJ1-1; the D is unclear. TRBV5-3 is marked as an open reading frame, function uncertain. The CDR3 length is 13 residues. V lost 10 bases and J lost 1, with 14 bases in between. The CDR3 DNA is TGTGCCGTCCCAAAGGGAGAGAACACTGAAGCTTTCTTT. This codes for CAVPKGENTEAFF.

The V gene is TRBV24-1, the J gene TRBJ2-5; D gene uncertain. V lost 1 base and J lost 4, with 12 bases in between. This CDR3 spans 15 amino acids. From germline, CDR1 is KGHDR and CDR2 SFDVKD. CDR3 in amino acids: CATSDFLLHGETQYF. DNA for the CDR3: TGTGCCACCAGTGATTTCCTCCTACATGGAGAGACCCAGTACTTC.

A few counts support this clonotype. This chain links TRBV7-8 with TRBJ2-1, with TRBD2 matching over 10 bases. Trimming at V came to 1 base and at J to 6 bases, leaving 6 bases not matched to a gene. CDR3 size: 16 residues. Germline CDR1 is SGHVS and CDR2 is FQNEAQ. The DNA for the CDR3 is TGTGCCAGCAGCTTAGGTGGACTAGCGGAGAGCAATGAGCAGTTCTTC. Protein: CASSLGGLAESNEQFF.

This clonotype was observed many times. The J gene is TRBJ2-5, the V gene TRBV28, with TRBD1 identical over 8 bases. The CDR3 contains 16 residues. The V and J ends lost 6 bases and 5 bases, in that order; junction bases with no gene match: 14. Germline-derived CDR1 and CDR2 are MDHEN and SYDVKM. The CDR3 protein is CASSSTRTGRIETQYF. CDR3 sequence (DNA): TGTGCCAGCAGCTCTACAAGGACAGGGCGGATTGAGACCCAGTACTTC. The full variable domain, rest sourced from reference TRBV28 and TRBJ2-5, is DVKVTQSSRYLVKRTGEKVFLECVQDMDHENMFWYRQDPGLGLRLIYFSYDVKMKEKGDIPEGYSVSREKKERFSLILESASTNQTSMYLCASSSTRTGRIETQYFGPGTRLLVL.

This chain uses TRBV5-1 with TRBJ2-1; tentatively, D is TRBD1 (6 bases). Germline lookup yields CDR1 SGHRS and CDR2 YFSETQ. CDR3 length equals 12 residues. V lost 10 bases, J lost 8 bases, and 16 bases lay in between. CDR3 in amino acids: CAAGGGKDEQFF. CDR3 bases: TGCGCCGCGGGTGGGGGCAAAGATGAGCAGTTCTTC.

CDR3 protein: CASSLGGRTYEQYV. CDR3 DNA sequence: TGTGCCAGCAGTTTGGGGGGGAGAACATACGAGCAGTACGTC. The chain couples TRBV6-2 or TRBV6-3 to TRBJ2-7; 7 bases are shared with TRBD2. This CDR3 region has 14 residues. With V trimmed by 4 bases and J by 4 bases, 7 bases remained unmatched. Germline V gene lookup returns CDR1 MNHEY and CDR2 SVGEGT.

This clonotype appeared many times. The chain couples TRBV12-3 or TRBV12-4 to TRBJ2-1; 16 nucleotides match TRBD2. V was clipped by 5 bases and J by 9 bases; unmatched bases: 4. CDR3 length: 15 amino acids. This chain's CDR3 is CASSPGLAGGGEQFF. In DNA form, the CDR3 reads TGTGCCAGCAGTCCGGGACTAGCGGGAGGGGGTGAGCAGTTCTTC.

This clonotype was counted many times. The gene calls are TRBV4-1 and TRBJ2-2, with 12 positions matching TRBD2. The junction had 5 bases not matched to a gene; V was cut back by 0 bases and J by 0 bases. CDR3 length: 19 amino acids. Germline values: CDR1 MGHRA, CDR2 YSYEKL. The chain's CDR3 is CASSQDPSGRGSNTGELFF. DNA of the CDR3: TGCGCCAGCAGCCAAGATCCTAGCGGGAGGGGATCGAACACCGGGGAGCTGTTTTTT.

Only a few counts were recorded for this clonotype. The chain couples TRBV5-5 to TRBJ1-2; a possible D gene is TRBD1 (5 bases). The CDR3 extends over 15 amino acids. Germline V CDR1 and CDR2: SGHKS, YYEKEE (reference sequence). V lost 4 bases to trimming and J lost 1 base, with 14 bases between them. CDR3 nucleotides: TGTGCCAGCAGCCGAATTGCAGGGCTTAACTATGGCTACACCTTC. This translates into CASSRIAGLNYGYTF.

This clonotype was detected a few times. This chain links TRBV10-3 with TRBJ1-5; D perhaps matches TRBD1 (5 bases). The CDR3 is 15 amino acids. Germline V gives CDR1 ENHRY, CDR2 SYGVKD. V lost 10 bases and J lost 0, with 16 bases in between. The CDR3 nucleotides are TGTGCCACCGCTGTCGGGGGTGATAGCAATCAGCCCCAGCATTTT. Its protein is CATAVGGDSNQPQHF.

This clonotype has ten or more counts. This chain connects TRBV12-3 or TRBV12-4 to TRBJ1-4, with a weak D call TRBD1 (5 bases). V lost 5 bases, J lost 7 bases, and 11 bases lay in between. The CDR3 runs 13 residues. Here the CDR3 DNA reads TGTGCCAGCAGTCTCCAGGGAGGTGAAAAACTGTTTTTT. Translation: CASSLQGGEKLFF.

Only one count was recorded for this clonotype. The chain joins TRBV27 to TRBJ2-7; 7 bases line up with TRBD1. CDR1 is MNHEY and CDR2 is SMNVEV in the germline V gene (reference sequence). Trimming at V came to 2 bases and at J to 3 bases, leaving 1 base not matched to a gene. The CDR3 runs to 13 residues. The CDR3 is CASSLTGDYEQYV. The DNA of the CDR3 is TGTGCCAGCAGTTTAACAGGGGACTACGAGCAGTACGTC.

The chain employs TRBV27 and TRBJ2-1; 7 bases map to TRBD2. The germline V gene encodes CDR1 MNHEY and CDR2 SMNVEV (reference sequence). This CDR3 is 13 amino acids long. Germline trimming cut 7 bases from V and 10 bases from J; bases unmatched to any gene: 10. The CDR3 region is CASMGGRAREQFF. The CDR3 region has the DNA TGTGCCAGCATGGGGGGGAGGGCTCGGGAGCAGTTCTTC.

Regarding this clonotype: Possible read error: a much larger clone is one base away. CDR3: CATSEPGLNYNEQFF. The CDR3 coding sequence is TGTGCCACCAGTGAACCGGGCTTAAACTACAATGAGCAGTTCTTC. V and J are TRBV24-1 and TRBJ2-1, with D hard to call. Trimming pared 4 bases from V and 3 bases from J, leaving 12 bases between. Germline loops: CDR1 KGHDR, CDR2 SFDVKD. The CDR3 is 15 amino acids.

The rearrangement links TRBV4-1 to TRBJ2-1, with unresolved D. V lost 3 bases to trimming and J lost 12 bases, with 9 bases between them. The CDR3 runs 11 residues. Germline assignment: CDR1 MGHRA and CDR2 YSYEKL. CDR3 in amino acids: CASSQGITQFF. The CDR3 DNA is TGCGCCAGCAGCCAGGGCATTACGCAGTTCTTC.

The chain joins TRBV3-1 to TRBJ1-5, with no clear D. Germline values: CDR1 LGHDT, CDR2 YNNKEL (reference sequence). The V end was cut by 4 bases, the J end by 4 bases, with 11 bases between. The CDR3 covers 14 residues. The CDR3 DNA is TGTGCCAGCAGCCCGAGGTACGGGAATCAGCCCCAGCATTTT. Protein product: CASSPRYGNQPQHF.

The sample holds a few counts of this clonotype. The chain joins TRBV10-1 to TRBJ2-7; weak D call: TRBD1 (7 bases). CDR3 length: 13 residues. Looked up from germline, CDR1 is WNHNN and CDR2 is SYGVQD (reference sequence). Trimming cost V 2 bases and J 4 bases, with 9 bases left between them. DNA for the CDR3: TGCGCCAGCAGTGAGGCGGGACAGTACGAGCAGTACTTC. Amino acid sequence: CASSEAGQYEQYF.

There are a few counts of this clonotype. J is TRBJ1-1 and V is TRBV6-5; D is unclear. V was trimmed by 7 bases and J by 5 bases, leaving 14 bases between them. The germline CDR1 and CDR2 sequences are MNHEY and SVGAGI. This CDR3 has 13 residues. The chain's CDR3 is CASKQMAGTEAFF. As DNA, the CDR3 is TGTGCCAGCAAACAAATGGCGGGGACTGAAGCTTTCTTT.

This clonotype was counted a few times. The chain links TRBV20-1 to TRBJ2-2, with D tentatively TRBD1 (5 bases). V lost 0 bases, J lost 6 bases, and 8 bases lay in between. CDR1 and CDR2 from the germline V gene are DFQATT and SNEGSKA (reference sequence). The CDR3 loop spans 13 amino acids. CDR3 sequence (DNA): TGCAGTGCTAGAGATACAGGAGCCGGGGAGCTGTTTTTT. This codes for CSARDTGAGELFF.

This clonotype occurred many times. J is TRBJ2-2 and V is TRBV6-5; 7 nucleotides line up with TRBD1. Trimming removed 2 bases from V and 2 bases from J; junction bases left unmatched: 11. Germline V lookup: CDR1 MNHEY, CDR2 SVGAGI. CDR3 length: 18 amino acids. CDR3 in DNA: TGTGCCAGCAGTTACCTGCCGCGGACAGGAAGAAACACCGGGGAGCTGTTTTTT. Encoded protein: CASSYLPRTGRNTGELFF.